This record covers a single T cell receptor (beta chain). The antigen is unknown. The data were taken from a study of blood T cells in healthy people across ages. Notes on the study in general: Any changes in expanded clonotypes were possibly confounded, as donor CMV status remained unknown.

The CDR3 has 18 residues. For the second PCR, which ran for about 6 to 12 cycles, a sample-barcoded 5' primer and a J-beta primer mix were used. Carrying 12 random nucleotides, a template-switch adaptor labeled each individual cDNA molecule. Each CDR3 protein gets one entry after TCRdb re-called the 5' RACE reads with MiXCR. The sample has about 690,000 distinct CDR3 sequences, roughly two fifths seen once. The receptor was derived from an elderly man in good health. V and J are TRBV21-1 and TRBJ2-2; the table's D call of TRBD1 was not tested on the DNA. TRBV21-1 is noted as a pseudogene. Material: blood. The CDR3 DNA follows: TGTGCCAGCAGCAAAACTCGAACTACGCCTCCTTGGACCGGGGAGCTGTTTTTT. Translation gives CASSKTRTTPPWTGELFF.